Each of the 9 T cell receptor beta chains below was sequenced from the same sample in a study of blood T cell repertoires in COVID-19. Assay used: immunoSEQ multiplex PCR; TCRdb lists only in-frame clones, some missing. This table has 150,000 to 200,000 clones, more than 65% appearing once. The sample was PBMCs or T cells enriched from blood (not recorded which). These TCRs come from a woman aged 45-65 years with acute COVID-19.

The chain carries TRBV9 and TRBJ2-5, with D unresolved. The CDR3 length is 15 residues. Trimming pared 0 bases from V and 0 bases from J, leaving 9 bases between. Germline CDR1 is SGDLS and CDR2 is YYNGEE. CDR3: CASSVESRYQETQYF. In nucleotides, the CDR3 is TGTGCCAGCAGCGTAGAATCCAGATACCAAGAGACCCAGTACTTC.

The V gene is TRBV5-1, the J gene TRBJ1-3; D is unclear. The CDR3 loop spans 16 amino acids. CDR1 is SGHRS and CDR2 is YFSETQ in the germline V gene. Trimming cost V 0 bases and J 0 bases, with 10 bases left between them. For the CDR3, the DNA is TGCGCCAGCAGCTTGGGATCGGGTCTCTCTGGAAACACCATATATTTT. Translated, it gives CASSLGSGLSGNTIYF.

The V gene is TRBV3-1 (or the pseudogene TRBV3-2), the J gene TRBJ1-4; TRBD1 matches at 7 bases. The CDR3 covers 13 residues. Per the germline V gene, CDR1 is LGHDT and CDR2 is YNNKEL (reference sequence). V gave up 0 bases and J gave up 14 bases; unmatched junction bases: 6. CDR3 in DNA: TGTGCCAGCAGCCAAGATGGACGACAGGGCCTGTTTTTT. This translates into CASSQDGRQGLFF.

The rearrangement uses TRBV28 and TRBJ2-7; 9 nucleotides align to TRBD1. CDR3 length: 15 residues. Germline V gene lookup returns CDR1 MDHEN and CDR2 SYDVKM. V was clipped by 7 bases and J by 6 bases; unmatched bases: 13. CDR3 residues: CASTIPGQGRGEQYV. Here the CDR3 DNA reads TGTGCCAGCACTATACCGGGACAGGGAAGAGGCGAGCAGTACGTC.

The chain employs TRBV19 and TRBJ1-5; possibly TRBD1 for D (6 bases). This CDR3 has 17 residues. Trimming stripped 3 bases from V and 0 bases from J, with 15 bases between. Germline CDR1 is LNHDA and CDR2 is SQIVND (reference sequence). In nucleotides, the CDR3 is TGTGCCAGTAGTATGGGGACACAACACTATAGCAATCAGCCCCAGCATTTT. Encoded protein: CASSMGTQHYSNQPQHF.

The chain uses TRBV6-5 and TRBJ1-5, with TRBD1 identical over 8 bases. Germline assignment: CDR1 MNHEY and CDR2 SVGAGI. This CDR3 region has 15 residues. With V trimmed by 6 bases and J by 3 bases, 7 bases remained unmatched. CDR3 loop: CASRDPGQANQPQHF. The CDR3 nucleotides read TGTGCCAGCAGAGATCCGGGACAGGCCAATCAGCCCCAGCATTTT.

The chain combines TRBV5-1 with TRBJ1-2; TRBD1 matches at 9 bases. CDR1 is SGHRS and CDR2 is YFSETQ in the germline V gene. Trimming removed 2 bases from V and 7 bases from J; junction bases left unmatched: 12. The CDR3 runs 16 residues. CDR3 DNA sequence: TGCGCCAGCAGCTTCGGGACAGGGCCCATTGGTTCTGGCTACACCTTC. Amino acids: CASSFGTGPIGSGYTF.

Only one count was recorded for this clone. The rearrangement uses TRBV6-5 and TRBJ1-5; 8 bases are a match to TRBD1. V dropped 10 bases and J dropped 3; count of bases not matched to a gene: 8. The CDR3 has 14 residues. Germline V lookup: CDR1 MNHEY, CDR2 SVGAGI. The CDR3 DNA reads TGTGCCACCAAGGGGACAGGACTCAATCAGCCCCAGCATTTT. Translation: CATKGTGLNQPQHF.

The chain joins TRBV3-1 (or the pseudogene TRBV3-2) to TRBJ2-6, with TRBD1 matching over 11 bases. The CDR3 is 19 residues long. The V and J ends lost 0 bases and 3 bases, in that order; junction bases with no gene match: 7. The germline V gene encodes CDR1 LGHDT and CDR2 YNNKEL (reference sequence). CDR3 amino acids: CASSQDRGTGGFGANVLTF. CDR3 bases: TGTGCCAGCAGCCAAGATCGGGGGACAGGGGGTTTTGGGGCCAACGTCCTGACTTTC.